This TCR beta chain was observed in a study of Ad26.COV2.S vaccination and SARS-CoV-2 variants. Overall study: Donor was one of the participants in the Ad26.COV2.S arm of the COV1001 trial. Intramuscularly, Ad26.COV2.S was given either once or twice, 56 days apart. Study-level points and caveats: Reported findings describe substantial breadth in spike-specific CD8+ and CD4+ T cell responses following vaccination.

Repertoires were generated with immunoSEQ multiplex PCR, while TCRdb's copy carries only in-frame clones and drops some. The data contain 300,000 to 350,000 clones, 75% to 90% of them singletons. Notes on this clone: The antigen is undetermined.

Regarding treatment: some 20 received Ad26.COV2.S at low or high dose, single or two shots; about 5 received placebo; per-sample allocation not given. Each sample was drawn 63 days after the first injection (of vaccine or placebo). This adult donor, from Boston, was 18-55 years old. This material consisted of peripheral blood, taken in a trial of Ad26.COV2.S vaccine versus placebo. This receptor was obtained from a person between 18 and 59 years old who received the Ad26.COV2.S COVID-19 vaccine or a placebo.

This CDR3 reads CASSYFSGQAGSGNTIYF. The CDR3 DNA sequence: TGTGCCAGCAGTTACTTCTCCGGACAGGCCGGCTCTGGAAACACCATATATTTT. The genes are TRBV6-2 or TRBV6-3 and TRBJ1-3; TRBD1 aligns across 7 bases. Germline CDR1 is MNHEY and CDR2 is SVGEGT. J was trimmed by 0 bases and V by 1 base; bases with no gene match: 9. CDR3 length: 18 amino acids.